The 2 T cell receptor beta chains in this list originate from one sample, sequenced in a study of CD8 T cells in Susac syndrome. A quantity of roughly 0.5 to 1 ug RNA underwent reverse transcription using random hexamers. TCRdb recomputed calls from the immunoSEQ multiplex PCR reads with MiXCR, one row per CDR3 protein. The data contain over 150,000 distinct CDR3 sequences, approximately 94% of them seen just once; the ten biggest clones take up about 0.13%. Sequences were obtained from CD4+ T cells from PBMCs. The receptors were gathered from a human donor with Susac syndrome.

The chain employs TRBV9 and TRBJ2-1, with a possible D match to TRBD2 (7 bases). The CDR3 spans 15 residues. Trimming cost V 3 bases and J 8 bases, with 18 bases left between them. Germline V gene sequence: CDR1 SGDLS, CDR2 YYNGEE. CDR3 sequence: CASSETTKGGDEQFF. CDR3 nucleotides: TGTGCCAGCAGCGAGACCACGAAAGGGGGGGATGAGCAGTTCTTC.

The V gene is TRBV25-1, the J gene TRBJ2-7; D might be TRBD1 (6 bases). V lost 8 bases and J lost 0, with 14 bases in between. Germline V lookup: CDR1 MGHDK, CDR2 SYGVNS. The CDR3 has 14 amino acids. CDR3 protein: CASARDKSSYEQYV. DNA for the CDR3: TGTGCCAGCGCCCGGGACAAAAGCTCCTACGAGCAGTACGTC.